Presented here are 7 T cell receptor beta chains from one specimen sequenced in a study of cytomegalovirus exposure and HLA in healthy donors. Profiling relied on immunoSEQ multiplex PCR, and the TCRdb table lists in-frame clones only, not all of them. The table records about 130,000 clones, 85% to 90% of them present only once. Sequenced: PBMCs. The receptor set was obtained from a man aged 30 to 45 in good health and CMV-seronegative.

The J gene is TRBJ2-7, the V gene TRBV4-1; 8 nucleotides match TRBD1. Germline loops: CDR1 MGHRA, CDR2 YSYEKL. V shed 6 bases, J shed 4 bases, and the junction held 8 bases outside the gene matches. The CDR3 spans 14 residues. The chain's CDR3 is CASRPPGQAYEQYF. CDR3 DNA: TGCGCCAGCAGACCACCGGGACAGGCATACGAGCAGTACTTC.

In its sample, this clone was seen once. The gene calls are TRBV6-5 and TRBJ1-5; D is undetermined. CDR3 length equals 14 residues. Germline CDR1 and CDR2: MNHEY and SVGAGI. The ends were cut back, 2 bases at V and 1 base at J, with 6 bases in the middle. As DNA, the CDR3 is TGTGCCAGCAGTTACCACCAGAGCAATCAGCCCCAGCATTTT. It encodes CASSYHQSNQPQHF.

The chain carries TRBV10-1 and TRBJ2-2; D gene uncertain. Germline V gene data show CDR1 as WNHNN and CDR2 as SYGVQD (reference sequence). Trimming cost V 3 bases and J 0 bases, with 2 bases left between them. The length of the CDR3 is 13 residues. DNA of the CDR3: TGCGCCAGCAGTGATACGAACACCGGGGAGCTGTTTTTT. It encodes CASSDTNTGELFF.

This clone was observed once. This chain uses TRBV7-3 with TRBJ2-2, with a tentative D call TRBD1 (5 bases). This CDR3 region has 15 residues. Trimming removed 1 base at V and 8 bases at J, with 14 bases between. CDR1 is SGHTA and CDR2 is FQGTGA in the germline V gene. The CDR3 DNA sequence: TGTGCCAGCAGCTTAATGGGCGGACAATTGGGGGAGCTGTTTTTT. This translates into CASSLMGGQLGELFF.

V gene TRBV27 combines with J gene TRBJ1-1; D ambiguous. This CDR3 comprises 13 residues. Germline V lookup: CDR1 MNHEY, CDR2 SMNVEV (reference sequence). V lost 6 bases, J lost 0 bases, and 8 bases lay in between. CDR3 protein: CASRTYLNTEAFF. CDR3 DNA sequence: TGTGCCAGCAGAACCTACTTGAACACTGAAGCTTTCTTT.

The genes are TRBV27 and TRBJ2-1; TRBD2 matches 7 bases. The V segment lost 2 bases and the J segment 12 bases; nucleotides outside the gene matches: 7. The CDR3 consists of 13 residues. Germline V gene data show CDR1 as MNHEY and CDR2 as SMNVEV (reference sequence). In nucleotides, the CDR3 is TGTGCCAGCAGTTTAATCCCGGGAGGTCGGCAGTTCTTC. Translated: CASSLIPGGRQFF.

The V call is TRBV6-5, the J call TRBJ2-7; 8 bases match TRBD1. The CDR3 consists of 15 residues. Germline V CDR1 and CDR2: MNHEY, SVGAGI. With 2 bases clipped from V and 5 bases from J, the junction kept 8 bases outside the gene matches. The CDR3 DNA is TGTGCCAGCAGTTACGGACAGGGAGTGATGAACGAGCAGTACTTC. This translates into CASSYGQGVMNEQYF.